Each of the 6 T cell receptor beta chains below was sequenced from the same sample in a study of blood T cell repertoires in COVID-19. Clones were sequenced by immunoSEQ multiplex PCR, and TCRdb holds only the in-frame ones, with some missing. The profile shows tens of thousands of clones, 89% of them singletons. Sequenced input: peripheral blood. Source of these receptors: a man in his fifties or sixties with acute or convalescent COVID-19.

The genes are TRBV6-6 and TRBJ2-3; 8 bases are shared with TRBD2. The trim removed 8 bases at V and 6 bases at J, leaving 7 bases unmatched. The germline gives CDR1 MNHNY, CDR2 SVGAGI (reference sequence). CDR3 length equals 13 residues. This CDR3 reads CASQRGPGDTQYF. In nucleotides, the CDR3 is TGTGCCAGCCAGCGGGGGCCAGGGGATACGCAGTATTTT.

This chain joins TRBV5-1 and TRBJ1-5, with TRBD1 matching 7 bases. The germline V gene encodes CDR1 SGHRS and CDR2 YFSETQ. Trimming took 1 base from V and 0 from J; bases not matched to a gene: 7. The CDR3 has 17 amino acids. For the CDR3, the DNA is TGCGCCAGCAGCTTGTTGGGAACAGGGGATAGCAATCAGCCCCAGCATTTT. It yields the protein CASSLLGTGDSNQPQHF.

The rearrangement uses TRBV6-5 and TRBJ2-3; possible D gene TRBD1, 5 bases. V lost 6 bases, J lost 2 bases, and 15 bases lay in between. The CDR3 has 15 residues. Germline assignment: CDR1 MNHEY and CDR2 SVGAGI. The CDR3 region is CASRGQGYPTDTQYF. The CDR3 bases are TGTGCCAGCAGGGGTCAGGGATATCCCACAGATACGCAGTATTTT.

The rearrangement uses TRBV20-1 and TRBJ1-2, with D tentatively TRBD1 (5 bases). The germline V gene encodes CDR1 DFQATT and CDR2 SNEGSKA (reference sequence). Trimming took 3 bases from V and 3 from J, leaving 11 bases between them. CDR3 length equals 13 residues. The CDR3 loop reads CSASAGGDYGYTF. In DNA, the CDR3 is TGCAGTGCTAGTGCGGGGGGGGACTATGGCTACACCTTC.

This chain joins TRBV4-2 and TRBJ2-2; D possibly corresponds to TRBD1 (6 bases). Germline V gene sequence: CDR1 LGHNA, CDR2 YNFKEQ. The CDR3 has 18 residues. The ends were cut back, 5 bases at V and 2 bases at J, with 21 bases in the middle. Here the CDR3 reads CASSGPHPQGLNTGELFF. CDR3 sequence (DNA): TGTGCCAGCAGCGGTCCCCATCCACAGGGTCTTAACACCGGGGAGCTGTTTTTT.

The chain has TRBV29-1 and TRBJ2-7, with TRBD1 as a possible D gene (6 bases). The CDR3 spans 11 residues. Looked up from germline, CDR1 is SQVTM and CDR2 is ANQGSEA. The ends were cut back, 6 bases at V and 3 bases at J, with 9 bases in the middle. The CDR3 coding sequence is TGCAGCGTCGGACAGAACTACGAGCAGTACTTC. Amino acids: CSVGQNYEQYF.